This TCR beta chain was profiled in a study of CD8 T cells in ankylosing spondylitis. Study-level points and caveats: Within ankylosing spondylitis blood, a TCR beta motif made up of eight highly homologous variants appeared to be characteristic. The disease-linked clones had a CD8+ phenotype and low blood frequencies. Reportedly, disease-linked clones are significantly enriched in ankylosing spondylitis patients' matched synovial fluid. Before this, some motif variants had been reported in reactive arthritis synovial fluid and blood.

This CDR3 region has 12 residues. Trimming pared 7 bases from V and 0 bases from J, leaving 9 bases between. CDR1 is SQVTM, CDR2 ANQGSEA, per germline. With regard to this clonotype: Its antigen is currently unknown.

Quantitative barcoded 5'-RACE was used to prepare TCR beta libraries. A single record per CDR3 protein comes from TCRdb applying MiXCR to the 5' RACE reads. The sample yields 100,000 or so distinct CDR3 sequences, about 9% seen once. The sample consisted of blood, either unsorted or a sorted T cell fraction (not recorded which). This chain connects TRBV29-1 to TRBJ1-1; unclear D gene. The sequence derives from a male donor with ankylosing spondylitis. DNA of the CDR3: TGCAGCGCACAAATCATGAACACTGAAGCTTTCTTT. It encodes CSAQIMNTEAFF. Full variable domain (missing parts from reference TRBV29-1 and TRBJ1-1): SAVISQKPSRDICQRGTSLTIQCQVDSQVTMMFWYRQQPGQSLTLIATANQGSEATYESGFVIDKFPISRPNLTFSTLTVSNMSPEDSSIYLCSAQIMNTEAFFGQGTRLTVV.